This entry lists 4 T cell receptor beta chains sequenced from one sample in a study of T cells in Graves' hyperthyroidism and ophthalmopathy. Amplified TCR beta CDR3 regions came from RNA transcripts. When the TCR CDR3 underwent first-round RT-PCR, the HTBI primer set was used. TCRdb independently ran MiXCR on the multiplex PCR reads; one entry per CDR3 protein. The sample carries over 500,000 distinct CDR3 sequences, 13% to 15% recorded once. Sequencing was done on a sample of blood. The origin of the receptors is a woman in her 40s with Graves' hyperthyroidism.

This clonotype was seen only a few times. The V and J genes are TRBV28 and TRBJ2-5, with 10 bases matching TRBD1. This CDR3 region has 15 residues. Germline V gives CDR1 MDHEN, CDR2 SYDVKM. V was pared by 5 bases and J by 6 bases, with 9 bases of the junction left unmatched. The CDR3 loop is CASSTSGTGAQTQYF. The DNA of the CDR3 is TGTGCCAGCAGTACGTCCGGGACAGGGGCACAGACCCAGTACTTC.

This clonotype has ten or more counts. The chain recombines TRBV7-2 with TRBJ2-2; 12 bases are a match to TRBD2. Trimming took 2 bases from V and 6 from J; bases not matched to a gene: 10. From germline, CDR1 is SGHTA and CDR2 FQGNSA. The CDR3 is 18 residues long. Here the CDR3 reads CASSLLASGRAWSGELFF. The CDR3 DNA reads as TGTGCCAGCAGCTTACTGGCTAGCGGGAGGGCCTGGTCCGGGGAGCTGTTTTTT.

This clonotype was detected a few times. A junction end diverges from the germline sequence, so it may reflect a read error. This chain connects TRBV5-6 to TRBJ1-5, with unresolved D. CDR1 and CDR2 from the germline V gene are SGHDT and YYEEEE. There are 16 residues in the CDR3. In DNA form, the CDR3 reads TGTGCCGGCAGCTCGTGGGCCTTCAATAGCAATCAGCCCCAGCATTTT. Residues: CAGSSWAFNSNQPQHF.

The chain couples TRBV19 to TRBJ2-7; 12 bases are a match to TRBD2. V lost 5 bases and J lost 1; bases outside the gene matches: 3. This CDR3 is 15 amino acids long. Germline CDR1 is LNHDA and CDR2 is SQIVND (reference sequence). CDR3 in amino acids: CASSETSGGSYEQYF. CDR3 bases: TGTGCCAGTAGTGAGACTAGCGGGGGTTCCTACGAGCAGTACTTC.